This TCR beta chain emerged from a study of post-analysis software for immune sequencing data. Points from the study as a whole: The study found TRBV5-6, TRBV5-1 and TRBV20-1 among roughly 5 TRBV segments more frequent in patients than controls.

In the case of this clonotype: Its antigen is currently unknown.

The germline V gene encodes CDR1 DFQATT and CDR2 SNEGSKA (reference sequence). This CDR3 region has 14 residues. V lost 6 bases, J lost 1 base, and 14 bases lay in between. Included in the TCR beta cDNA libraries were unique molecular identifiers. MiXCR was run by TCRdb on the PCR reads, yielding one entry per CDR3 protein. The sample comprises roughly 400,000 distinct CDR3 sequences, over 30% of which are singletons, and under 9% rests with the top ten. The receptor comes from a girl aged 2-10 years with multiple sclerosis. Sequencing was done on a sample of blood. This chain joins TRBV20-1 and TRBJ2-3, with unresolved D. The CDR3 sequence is CSAAEAIGTDTQYF. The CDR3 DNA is TGCAGTGCGGCTGAGGCCATTGGCACAGATACGCAGTATTTT.